What follows are 19 T cell receptor beta chains derived from one specimen sequenced in a study of T cell changes during pregnancy in multiple sclerosis. Libraries were prepared by immunoSEQ multiplex PCR; TCRdb keeps only in-frame clonotypes and omits some of them. The sample lists about 40,000 clones, about nine tenths occurring once. Sample: CD4+ T cells from peripheral blood mononuclear cells, taken before pregnancy. These receptors came from a female donor with multiple sclerosis, enrolled in a pregnancy study.

This rearrangement joins TRBV6-5 to TRBJ1-2; D is perhaps TRBD1 (5 bases). CDR3 length: 12 residues. Per the germline V gene, CDR1 is MNHEY and CDR2 is SVGAGI. V gave up 6 bases and J gave up 2 bases, with 7 bases separating them. The CDR3 DNA reads TGTGCCAGCAGCAAGGGGAACTATGGCTACACCTTC. Encoded protein: CASSKGNYGYTF.

The chain has TRBV6-5 and TRBJ1-6; TRBD1 aligns across 8 bases. The CDR3 has 15 amino acids. V lost 6 bases, J lost 5 bases, and 6 bases stayed unmatched. Germline-derived CDR1 and CDR2 are MNHEY and SVGAGI. The CDR3 nucleotides are TGTGCCAGCAGCATGATGGACAGGGATAATTCACCCCTCCACTTT. Protein sequence: CASSMMDRDNSPLHF.

In its sample, this clone was seen a few times. This chain joins TRBV9 and TRBJ1-1, with D possibly being TRBD1 (5 bases). This CDR3 region has 15 residues. The V end lost 4 bases, the J end lost 7 bases, and 20 bases lay between the germline ends. Germline values: CDR1 SGDLS, CDR2 YYNGEE. CDR3 protein: CASSTRDSGRVEAFF. CDR3 sequence (DNA): TGTGCCAGCAGCACGCGGGACTCAGGACGGGTTGAAGCTTTCTTT.

This clone was seen a single time. CDR3 amino acids: CSVSLGQGNPGELFF. In nucleotides, the CDR3 is TGCAGCGTTAGCCTAGGACAGGGTAATCCCGGGGAGCTGTTTTTT. The genes are TRBV29-1 and TRBJ2-2, with TRBD1 identical over 8 bases. With V trimmed by 5 bases and J by 6 bases, 11 bases remained unmatched. CDR1 is SQVTM and CDR2 is ANQGSEA in the germline V gene. There are 15 residues in the CDR3.

The V gene is TRBV5-1, the J gene TRBJ2-3; D is unresolved. Germline V gives CDR1 SGHRS, CDR2 YFSETQ. The ends were cut back, 1 base at V and 4 bases at J, with 7 bases in the middle. The CDR3 has 13 amino acids. The CDR3 here is CASSLIVPDTQYF. For the CDR3, the DNA is TGCGCCAGCAGCTTGATCGTCCCAGATACGCAGTATTTT.

The chain links TRBV12-5 to TRBJ1-3; D gene unclear. Trimming removed 4 bases from V and 0 bases from J, with 7 bases in between. The CDR3 is 14 residues long. The germline CDR1 and CDR2 sequences are LGHNT and FRNRAP. The CDR3 sequence: CASGSGDSGNTIYF. The CDR3 DNA reads TGTGCTAGTGGTTCCGGGGACTCTGGAAACACCATATATTTT.

This clone was seen only once. The gene calls are TRBV19 and TRBJ1-1; a weak D match, TRBD1 (6 bases). Per the germline V gene, CDR1 is LNHDA and CDR2 is SQIVND (reference sequence). CDR3 size: 13 residues. V lost 7 bases and J lost 8, with 17 bases in between. CDR3 nucleotide sequence: TGTGCCAGTACGAGACAGGCCCAGGGGGAAGCTTTCTTT. This codes for CASTRQAQGEAFF. Complete variable domain (other parts from reference TRBV19 and TRBJ1-1): DGGITQSPKYLFRKEGQNVTLSCEQNLNHDAMYWYRQDPGQGLRLIYYSQIVNDFQKGDIAEGYSVSREKKESFPLTVTSAQKNPTAFYLCASTRQAQGEAFFGQGTRLTVV.

The V call is TRBV7-2, the J call TRBJ2-2; 8 bases are shared with TRBD1. Looked up from germline, CDR1 is SGHTA and CDR2 is FQGNSA. The CDR3 is made up of 15 amino acids. V was pared by 5 bases and J by 0 bases, with 2 bases of the junction left unmatched. Written as DNA, the CDR3 is TGTGCCAGCAGCCTCAGGGGGCCGAACACCGGGGAGCTGTTTTTT. Encoded protein: CASSLRGPNTGELFF.

CDR3 DNA: TGCGCCAGCAGTCACCCTTGTGAGCACAACACCGGGGAGCTGTTTTTT. This sequence encodes CASSHPCEHNTGELFF. The genes are TRBV23-1 and TRBJ2-2; D uncertain. TRBV23-1 is annotated as an ORF whose role is uncertain. This CDR3 is built from 16 residues. Trimming took 3 bases from V and 2 from J, leaving 13 bases between them.

This chain uses TRBV7-2 with TRBJ1-3, with 8 bases lining up with TRBD1. Trimming at V came to 4 bases and at J to 3 bases, leaving 11 bases not matched to a gene. Germline V lookup: CDR1 SGHTA, CDR2 FQGNSA. CDR3 length equals 17 residues. The CDR3 reads CASSYTDRVRHGNTIYF. CDR3 bases: TGTGCCAGCAGCTATACGGACAGGGTACGACATGGAAACACCATATATTTT.

The gene calls are TRBV5-1 and TRBJ1-3, with a weak D call TRBD1 (5 bases). Per germline, CDR1 SGHRS and CDR2 YFSETQ. The CDR3 runs 19 residues. Trimming stripped 0 bases from V and 4 bases from J, with 23 bases between. Here the CDR3 DNA reads TGCGCCAGCAGCTTGGTGGGGGGGAAAAAGGGAGACGCCGGAAACACCATATATTTT. This sequence encodes CASSLVGGKKGDAGNTIYF.

The genes are TRBV6-1 and TRBJ1-5; D not certain. The CDR3 covers 15 residues. V shed 6 bases and J shed 1 base, with 13 bases lying between them. Germline V gene data show CDR1 as MNHNS and CDR2 as SASEGT. The CDR3 is CASRERGRSNQPQHF. DNA for the CDR3: TGTGCCAGCAGGGAGAGAGGAAGAAGCAATCAGCCCCAGCATTTT.

J is TRBJ1-2 and V is TRBV19; TRBD1 matches at 11 bases. Per the germline V gene, CDR1 is LNHDA and CDR2 is SQIVND (reference sequence). V shed 5 bases and J 4 bases; nucleotides not matched to a gene: 12. The CDR3 runs 17 residues. The CDR3: CASSAGTGGLRGYGYTF. Written as DNA, the CDR3 is TGTGCCAGTAGTGCTGGGACAGGGGGACTAAGGGGCTATGGCTACACCTTC.

V and J are TRBV4-1 and TRBJ2-5; D remains ambiguous. The V gene's germline CDR1 is MGHRA and CDR2 YSYEKL. V lost 5 bases and J lost 4, with 14 bases in between. This CDR3 spans 14 amino acids. The CDR3 region is CASSESRIGETQYF. CDR3 coding DNA: TGCGCCAGCAGCGAGAGTCGTATCGGAGAGACCCAGTACTTC.

The V call is TRBV5-4, the J call TRBJ2-5; D call uncertain. This CDR3 is built from 14 residues. Deletions cut 0 bases from V and 2 bases from J, with 8 bases between. Germline V gene lookup returns CDR1 SGHNT and CDR2 YYREEE (reference sequence). The CDR3 loop reads CASSLGGAQETQYF. CDR3 nucleotides: TGTGCCAGCAGCTTGGGTGGAGCTCAAGAGACCCAGTACTTC.

The chain couples TRBV29-1 to TRBJ1-4; D call uncertain. CDR3 length: 12 amino acids. Looked up from germline, CDR1 is SQVTM and CDR2 is ANQGSEA. V lost 2 bases, J lost 13 bases, and 14 bases lay in between. CDR3 amino acids: CSVEKLNSRLFF. CDR3 nucleotide sequence: TGCAGCGTTGAAAAGCTTAATAGTCGACTGTTTTTT.

The chain couples TRBV6-5 to TRBJ2-3; possibly TRBD2 for D (5 bases). Germline V gene data show CDR1 as MNHEY and CDR2 as SVGAGI. CDR3 length: 15 residues. The germline V and J ends were trimmed by 2 bases and 8 bases, with 17 bases remaining between them. CDR3 residues: CASSYPPPSSGTQYF. CDR3 DNA sequence: TGTGCCAGCAGTTACCCGCCACCTTCCAGCGGTACGCAGTATTTT.

V is TRBV18 and J is TRBJ2-1, with TRBD2 matching 10 bases. The germline CDR1 and CDR2 sequences are KGHSH and LQKENI. The CDR3 is 16 residues long. V lost 3 bases, J lost 7 bases, and 9 bases stayed unmatched. This chain's CDR3 is CASSPPGTSVSNEQFF. DNA of the CDR3: TGTGCCAGCTCACCGCCCGGGACTAGCGTTAGTAATGAGCAGTTCTTC.

The rearrangement joins TRBV19 to TRBJ2-3; 12 nucleotides align to TRBD1. The germline gives CDR1 LNHDA, CDR2 SQIVND (reference sequence). With 6 bases clipped from V and 2 bases from J, the junction kept 3 bases outside the gene matches. CDR3 length: 15 amino acids. This chain's CDR3 is CASRRDRGLTDTQYF. The CDR3 coding sequence is TGTGCCAGTAGGAGGGACAGGGGGCTCACAGATACGCAGTATTTT.